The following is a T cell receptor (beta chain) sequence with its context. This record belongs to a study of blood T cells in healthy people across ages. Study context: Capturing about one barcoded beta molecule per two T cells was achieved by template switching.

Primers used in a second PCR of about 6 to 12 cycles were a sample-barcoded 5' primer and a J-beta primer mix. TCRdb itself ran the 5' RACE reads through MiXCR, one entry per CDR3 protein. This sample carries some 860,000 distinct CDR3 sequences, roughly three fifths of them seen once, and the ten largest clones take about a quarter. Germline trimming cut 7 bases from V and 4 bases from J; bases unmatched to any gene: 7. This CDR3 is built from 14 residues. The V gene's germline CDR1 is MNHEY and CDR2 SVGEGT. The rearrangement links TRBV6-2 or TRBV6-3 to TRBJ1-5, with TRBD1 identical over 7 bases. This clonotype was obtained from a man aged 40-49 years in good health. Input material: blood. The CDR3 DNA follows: TGTGCCAGCAATCCGGGACAGCCAAATCAGCCCCAGCATTTT. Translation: CASNPGQPNQPQHF.